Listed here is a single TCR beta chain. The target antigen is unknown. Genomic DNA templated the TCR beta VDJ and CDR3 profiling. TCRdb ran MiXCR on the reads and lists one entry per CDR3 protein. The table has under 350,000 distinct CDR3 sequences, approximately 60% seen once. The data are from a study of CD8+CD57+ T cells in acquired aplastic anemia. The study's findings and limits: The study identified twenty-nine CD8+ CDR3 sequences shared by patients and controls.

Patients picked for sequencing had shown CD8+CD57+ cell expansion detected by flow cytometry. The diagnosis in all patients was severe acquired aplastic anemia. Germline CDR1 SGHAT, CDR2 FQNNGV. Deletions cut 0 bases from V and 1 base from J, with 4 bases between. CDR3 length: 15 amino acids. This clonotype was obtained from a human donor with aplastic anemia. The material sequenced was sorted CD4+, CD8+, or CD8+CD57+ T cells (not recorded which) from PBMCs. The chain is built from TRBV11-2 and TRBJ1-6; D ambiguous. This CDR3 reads CASSLEGSYNSPLHF. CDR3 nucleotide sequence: TGTGCCAGCAGCTTAGAGGGGTCCTATAATTCACCCCTCCACTTT. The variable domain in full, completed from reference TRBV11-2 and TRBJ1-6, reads EAGVAQSPRYKIIEKRQSVAFWCNPISGHATLYWYQQILGQGPKLLIQFQNNGVVDDSQLPKDRFSAERLKGVDSTLKIQPAKLEDSAVYLCASSLEGSYNSPLHFGNGTRLTVT.